This T cell receptor (beta chain) came from a study of cytomegalovirus exposure and HLA in healthy donors. Researchers ran the PCR with 60 Vbeta and 13 Jbeta primers. In the authors' workflow: There were tens of millions of unique TCR beta chains by a later count, and around 10 million of them were shared. Measured with immunoSEQ multiplex PCR; TCRdb has only the in-frame clones, and not every one. V and J calls and clone size are those listed in that table; D and trimming were worked out from the DNA. The sample records some 120,000 clones, roughly four fifths being singletons. Germline CDR1 is KGHSH and CDR2 is LQKENI. The CDR3 runs to 15 residues. The ends lost 3 bases at V and 0 bases at J; junction bases unmatched: 4.

Sequenced: PBMCs. The chain joins TRBV18 to TRBJ2-7, with 8 positions matching TRBD2. This sequence was found in a woman in her thirties or forties in good health and CMV-seronegative. In DNA, the CDR3 is TGTGCCAGCTCACCTCCTCTAGCGGGCTCCTACGAGCAGTACTTC. Translation: CASSPPLAGSYEQYF. Looking up the rest from reference TRBV18 and TRBJ2-7 gives the full variable domain: NAGVMQNPRHLVRRRGQEARLRCSPMKGHSHVYWYRQLPEEGLKFMVYLQKENIIDESGMPKERFSAEFPKEGPSILRIQQVVRGDSAAYFCASSPPLAGSYEQYFGPGTRLTVT.